Below, one T cell receptor (beta chain) is given with its context. The entry originates in a study of blood T cell repertoires in COVID-19. Study background: Acute and convalescent COVID-19 samples came from the United States, Italy and Spain. T cells, B-cell-depleted T cells, or PBMCs supplied cDNA or gDNA.

Source study methods: Amplification with reference gene primers provided the estimates of nucleated cell counts. Libraries were prepared by immunoSEQ multiplex PCR; TCRdb keeps only in-frame clonotypes and omits some of them. V and J calls and clone size are given by that table; D and trimming were obtained from the DNA. The sample consists of some 210,000 clones, roughly four fifths of them appearing once. The CDR3 runs 14 residues. CDR1 and CDR2 from the germline V gene are KGHSH and LQKENI. V shed 2 bases and J shed 4 bases, with 11 bases lying between them. The clonotype comes from a woman aged 70-85 years with active or convalescent COVID-19. The chain uses TRBV18 and TRBJ1-2; tentatively, D is TRBD1 (5 bases). The specimen was peripheral blood. The CDR3 sequence is CASSPSPGGYGYTF. The CDR3 DNA is TGTGCCAGCTCACCATCCCCGGGGGGCTATGGCTACACCTTC.